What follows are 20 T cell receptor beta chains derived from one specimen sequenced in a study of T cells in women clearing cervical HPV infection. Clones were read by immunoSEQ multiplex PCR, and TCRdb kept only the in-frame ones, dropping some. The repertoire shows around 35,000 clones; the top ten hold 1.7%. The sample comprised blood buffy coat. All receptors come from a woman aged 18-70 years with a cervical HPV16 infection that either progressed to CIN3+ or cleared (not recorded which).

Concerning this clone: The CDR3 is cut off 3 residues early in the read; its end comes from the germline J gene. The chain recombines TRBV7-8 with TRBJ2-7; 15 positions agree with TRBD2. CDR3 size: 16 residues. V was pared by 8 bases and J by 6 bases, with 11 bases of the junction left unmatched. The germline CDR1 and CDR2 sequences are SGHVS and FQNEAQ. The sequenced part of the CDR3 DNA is TGTGCCAGCTCTTGGACTAGCGGGGGGGCCGTGAGCGAG. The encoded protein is CASSWTSGGAVSE. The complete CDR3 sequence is CASSWTSGGAVSEQYF. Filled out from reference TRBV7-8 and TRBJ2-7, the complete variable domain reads GAGVSQSPRYKVAKRGQDVALRCDPISGHVSLFWYQQALGQGPEFLTYFQNEAQLDKSGLPSDRFFAERPEGSVSTLKIQRTQQEDSAVYLCASSWTSGGAVSEQYFGPGTRLTVT.

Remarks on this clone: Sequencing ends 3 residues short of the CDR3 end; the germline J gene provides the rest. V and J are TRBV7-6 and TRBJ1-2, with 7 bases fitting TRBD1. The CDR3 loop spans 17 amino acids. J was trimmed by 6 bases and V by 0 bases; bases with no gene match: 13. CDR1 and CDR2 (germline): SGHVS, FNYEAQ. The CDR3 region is CASSLALREGAQDGYTF. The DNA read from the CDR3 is TGTGCCAGCAGCTTAGCCCTAAGGGAGGGGGCGCAGGATGGC.

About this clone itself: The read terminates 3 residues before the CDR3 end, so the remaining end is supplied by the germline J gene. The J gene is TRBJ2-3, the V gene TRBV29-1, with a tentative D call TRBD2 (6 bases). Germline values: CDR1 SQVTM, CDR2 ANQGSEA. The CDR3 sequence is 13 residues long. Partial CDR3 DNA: TGCAGCTCAAAAGGGACTTCGGAAGAGACG. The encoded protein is CSSKGTSEET. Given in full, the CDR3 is CSSKGTSEETQYF.

CDR3 amino acids: CASSLTAGGSNNSPLHF. The CDR3 bases that were read are TGTGCCAGCTCACTCACCGCCGGCGGCAGCAATAATTCACCC. The chain carries TRBV18 and TRBJ1-6; no clear D gene. The read terminates 3 residues before the CDR3 end, so the remaining end is supplied by the germline J gene. CDR1 is KGHSH and CDR2 is LQKENI in the germline V gene. Trimming took 4 bases from V and 5 from J, leaving 18 bases between them. The CDR3 is 17 residues long.

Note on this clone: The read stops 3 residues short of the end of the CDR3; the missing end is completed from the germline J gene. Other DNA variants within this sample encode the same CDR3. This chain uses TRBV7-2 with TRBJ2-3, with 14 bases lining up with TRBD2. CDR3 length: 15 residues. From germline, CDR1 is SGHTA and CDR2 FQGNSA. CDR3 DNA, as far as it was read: TGTGCCAGCAGCTTTGGGACTAGCGGGGGATCACCG. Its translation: CASSFGTSGGSP. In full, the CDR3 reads CASSFGTSGGSPQYF.

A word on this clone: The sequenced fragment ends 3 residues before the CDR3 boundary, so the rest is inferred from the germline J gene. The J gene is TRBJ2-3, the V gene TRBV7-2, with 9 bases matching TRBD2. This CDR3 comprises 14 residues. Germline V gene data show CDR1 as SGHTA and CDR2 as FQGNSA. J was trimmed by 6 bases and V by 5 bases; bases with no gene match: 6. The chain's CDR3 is CASSRGGAEDTQYF. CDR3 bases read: TGTGCCAGCAGCCGCGGGGGGGCGGAGGATACG.

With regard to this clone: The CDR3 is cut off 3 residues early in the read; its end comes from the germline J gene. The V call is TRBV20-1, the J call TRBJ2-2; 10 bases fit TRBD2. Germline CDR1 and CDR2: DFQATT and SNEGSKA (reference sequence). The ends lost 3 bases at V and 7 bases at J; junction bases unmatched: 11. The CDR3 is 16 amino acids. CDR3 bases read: TGCAGTGCTAGGTCAGAGCGGGGGGGCCTAGTCGGGGAG. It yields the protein CSARSERGGLVGE. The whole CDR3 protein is CSARSERGGLVGELFF.

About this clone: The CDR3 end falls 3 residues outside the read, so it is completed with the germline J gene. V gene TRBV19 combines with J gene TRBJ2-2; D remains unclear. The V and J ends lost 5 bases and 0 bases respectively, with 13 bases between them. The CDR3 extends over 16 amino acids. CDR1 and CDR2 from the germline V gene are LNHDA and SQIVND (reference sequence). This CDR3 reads CASSPRGPANTGELFF. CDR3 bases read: TGTGCCAGTAGTCCACGTGGCCCTGCGAACACCGGGGAG.

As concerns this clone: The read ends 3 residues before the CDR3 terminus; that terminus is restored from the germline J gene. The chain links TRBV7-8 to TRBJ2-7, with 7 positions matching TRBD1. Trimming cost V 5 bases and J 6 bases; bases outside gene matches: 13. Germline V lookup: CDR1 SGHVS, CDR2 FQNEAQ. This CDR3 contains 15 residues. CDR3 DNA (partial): TGTGCCAGCAGCCCGGGGACAGACCAAAACGGCGAG. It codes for CASSPGTDQNGE. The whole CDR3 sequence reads CASSPGTDQNGEQYF.

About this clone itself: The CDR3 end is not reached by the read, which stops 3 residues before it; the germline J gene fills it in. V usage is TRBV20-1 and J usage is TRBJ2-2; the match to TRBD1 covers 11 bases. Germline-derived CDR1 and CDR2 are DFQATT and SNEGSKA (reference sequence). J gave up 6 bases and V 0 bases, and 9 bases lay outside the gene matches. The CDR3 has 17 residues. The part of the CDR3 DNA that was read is TGCAGTGCTAGAGATTCCCGGACAGGGGGCCAATCCGGGGAG. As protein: CSARDSRTGGQSGE. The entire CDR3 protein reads CSARDSRTGGQSGELFF.

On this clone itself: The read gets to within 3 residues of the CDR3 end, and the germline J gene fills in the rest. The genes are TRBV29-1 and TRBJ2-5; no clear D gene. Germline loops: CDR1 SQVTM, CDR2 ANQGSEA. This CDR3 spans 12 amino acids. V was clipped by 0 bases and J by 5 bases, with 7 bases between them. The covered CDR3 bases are TGCAGCGTTGAAGATCTTGTGGAGACC. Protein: CSVEDLVET. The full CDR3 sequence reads CSVEDLVETQYF.

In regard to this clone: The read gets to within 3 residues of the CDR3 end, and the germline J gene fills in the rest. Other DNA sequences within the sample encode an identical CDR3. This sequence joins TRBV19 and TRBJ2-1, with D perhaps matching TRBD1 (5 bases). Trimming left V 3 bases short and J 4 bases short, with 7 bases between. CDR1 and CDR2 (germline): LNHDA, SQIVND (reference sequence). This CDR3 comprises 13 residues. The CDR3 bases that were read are TGTGCCAGTAGTATCACAGGATACAATGAG. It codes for CASSITGYNE. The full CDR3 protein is CASSITGYNEQFF.

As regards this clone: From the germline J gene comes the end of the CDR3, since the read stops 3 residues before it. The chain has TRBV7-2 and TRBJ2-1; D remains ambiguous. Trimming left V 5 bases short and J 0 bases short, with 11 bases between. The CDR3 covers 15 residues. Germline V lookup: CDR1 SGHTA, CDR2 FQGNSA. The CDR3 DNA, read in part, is TGTGCCAGCAGCCCCGGTGCCGGCTCCTACAATGAG. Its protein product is CASSPGAGSYNE. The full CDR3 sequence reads CASSPGAGSYNEQFF.

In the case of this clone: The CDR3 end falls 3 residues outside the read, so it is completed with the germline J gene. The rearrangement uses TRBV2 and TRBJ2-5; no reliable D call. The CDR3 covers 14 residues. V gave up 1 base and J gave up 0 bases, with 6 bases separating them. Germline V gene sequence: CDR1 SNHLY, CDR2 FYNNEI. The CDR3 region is CASSEGGHQETQYF. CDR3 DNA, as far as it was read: TGTGCCAGCAGTGAAGGAGGCCACCAAGAGACC.

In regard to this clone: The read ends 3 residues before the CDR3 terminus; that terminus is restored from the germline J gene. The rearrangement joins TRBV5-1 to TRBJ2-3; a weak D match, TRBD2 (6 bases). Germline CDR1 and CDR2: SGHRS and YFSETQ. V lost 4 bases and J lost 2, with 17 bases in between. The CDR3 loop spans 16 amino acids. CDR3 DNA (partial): TGCGCCAGCAGCCCGGGCGCGGACTATTTCACAGATACG. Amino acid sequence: CASSPGADYFTDT. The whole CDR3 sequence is CASSPGADYFTDTQYF.

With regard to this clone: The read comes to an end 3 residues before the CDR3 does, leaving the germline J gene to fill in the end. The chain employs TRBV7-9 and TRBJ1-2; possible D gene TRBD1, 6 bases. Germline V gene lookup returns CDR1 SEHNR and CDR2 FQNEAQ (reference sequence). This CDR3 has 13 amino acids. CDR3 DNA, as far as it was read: TGTGCCAGCAGCCAGCGGGGGGCCTACGAC. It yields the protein CASSQRGAYD. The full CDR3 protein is CASSQRGAYDYTF.

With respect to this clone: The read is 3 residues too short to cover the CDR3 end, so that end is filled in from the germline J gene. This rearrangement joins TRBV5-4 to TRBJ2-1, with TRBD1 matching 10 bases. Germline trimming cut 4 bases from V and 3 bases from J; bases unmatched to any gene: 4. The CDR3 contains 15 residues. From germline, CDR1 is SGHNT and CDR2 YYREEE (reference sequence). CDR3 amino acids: CASSTGTGVYNEQFF. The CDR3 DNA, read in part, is TGTGCCAGCAGCACCGGGACAGGGGTCTACAATGAG.

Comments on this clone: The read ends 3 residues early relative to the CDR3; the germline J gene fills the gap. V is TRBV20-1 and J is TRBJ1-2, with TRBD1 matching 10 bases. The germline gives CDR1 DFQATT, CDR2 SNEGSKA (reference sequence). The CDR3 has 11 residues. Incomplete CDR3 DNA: TGCAGTGCTGGGACAGGGGTAGGC. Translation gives CSAGTGVG. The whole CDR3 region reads CSAGTGVGYTF.

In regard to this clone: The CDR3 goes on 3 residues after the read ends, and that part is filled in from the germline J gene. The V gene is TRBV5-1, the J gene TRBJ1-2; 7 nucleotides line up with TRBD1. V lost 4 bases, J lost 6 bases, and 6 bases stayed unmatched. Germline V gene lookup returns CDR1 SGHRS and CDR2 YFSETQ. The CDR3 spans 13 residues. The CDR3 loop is CASSEGQRNGYTF. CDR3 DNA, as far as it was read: TGCGCCAGCAGCGAGGGACAGCGAAATGGC.

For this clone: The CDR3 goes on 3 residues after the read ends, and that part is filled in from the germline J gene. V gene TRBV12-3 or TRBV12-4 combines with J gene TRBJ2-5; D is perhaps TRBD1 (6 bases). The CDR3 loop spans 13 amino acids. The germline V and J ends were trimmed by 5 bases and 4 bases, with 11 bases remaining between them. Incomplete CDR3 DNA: TGTGCCAGCAGTCTACAGGGAAGAGAGACC. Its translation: CASSLQGRET. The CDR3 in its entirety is CASSLQGRETQYF.